A selection of T cell receptor beta chains follows, all from one sample in a study of CD8+ T cells in alopecia areata. The assay was immunoSEQ multiplex PCR, and TCRdb's table has in-frame clones only and misses some. This sample has around 120,000 clones, with about 50% found just once. The sequencing input was NKG2D-low CD8+ T cells sorted from blood. The receptors were sampled from a human donor with alopecia areata. Both conserved end residues are part of each CDR3. A D gene is named only where the DNA matches it firmly. Where a row states a size, it is once, few, many or the class of an expanded clone; other rows omit it.

D	size	J	V	CDR3	DNA
TRBD1	NA	TRBJ1-1	TRBV29-1	CSVPSGTGEKAFF	TGCAGCGTGCCCTCCGGGACAGGGGAGAAAGCTTTCTTT
NA	NA	TRBJ2-7	TRBV7-2	CASSSSGDYEQYF	TGTGCCAGCAGCTCCTCGGGGGACTACGAGCAGTACTTC
NA	NA	TRBJ2-7	TRBV6-6	CASSYVAGNEQYF	TGTGCCAGCAGTTACGTCGCAGGAAACGAGCAGTACTTC
NA	NA	TRBJ2-7	TRBV28	CASSFGGSGEQYF	TGTGCCAGCAGTTTCGGTGGGTCCGGCGAGCAGTACTTC
NA	NA	TRBJ1-1	TRBV7-9	CASSTRNTEAFF	TGTGCCAGCAGCACCCGGAACACTGAAGCTTTCTTT
NA	NA	TRBJ2-1	TRBV2	CASSEINEQFF	TGTGCCAGCAGTGAAATCAATGAGCAGTTCTTC
NA	once	TRBJ1-2	TRBV4-1	CASSQGVGGPDGYTF	TGCGCCAGCAGCCAAGGCGTTGGCGGCCCTGATGGCTACACCTTC
NA	NA	TRBJ1-1	TRBV27	CASSLLGGSLNTEAFF	TGTGCCAGCAGTTTATTGGGAGGCAGTTTGAACACTGAAGCTTTCTTT
NA	NA	TRBJ2-7	TRBV7-9	CASSPSRTAPGEQYF	TGTGCCAGCAGCCCAAGTCGGACAGCGCCCGGCGAGCAGTACTTC
NA	NA	TRBJ1-1	TRBV29-1	CSVVQYTEAFF	TGCAGCGTCGTACAGTACACTGAAGCTTTCTTT
NA	few	TRBJ2-1	TRBV19	CASSIAGTNNEQFF	TGTGCCAGTAGTATCGCCGGGACAAACAATGAGCAGTTCTTC
NA	NA	TRBJ2-6	TRBV6-1	CASSEVASGANVLTF	TGTGCCAGCAGTGAAGTGGCCTCTGGGGCCAACGTCCTGACTTTC
TRBD1	NA	TRBJ1-2	TRBV29-1	CSVVGQDYGYTF	TGCAGCGTGGTGGGACAGGACTATGGCTACACCTTC
NA	few	TRBJ1-1	TRBV29-1	CSSDIFTEAFF	TGCAGCTCCGACATATTCACTGAAGCTTTCTTT
NA	few	TRBJ2-2	TRBV30	CAWARSGDNTGELFF	TGTGCCTGGGCTAGGTCCGGAGACAACACCGGGGAGCTGTTTTTT
TRBD2	NA	TRBJ2-1	TRBV5-4	CASSLGSGGYNEQFF	TGTGCCAGCAGCTTGGGGAGCGGGGGGTACAATGAGCAGTTCTTC
NA	NA	TRBJ1-2	TRBV27	CASSYDSNYGYTF	TGTGCCAGCAGTTATGACAGTAACTATGGCTACACCTTC
TRBD1	few	TRBJ1-1	TRBV7-9	CASSSRQGLGTEAFF	TGTGCCAGCAGCTCGAGACAGGGGTTAGGGACTGAAGCTTTCTTT
NA	few	TRBJ2-5	TRBV29-1	CSVEGFEAEVYETQYF	TGCAGCGTTGAAGGTTTTGAGGCTGAGGTCTACGAGACCCAGTACTTC
NA	NA	TRBJ2-3	TRBV2	CASSETQDTQYF	TGTGCCAGCAGTGAAACCCAGGATACGCAGTATTTT
TRBD2	NA	TRBJ2-1	TRBV9	CASSVPGASGPLSEQFF	TGTGCCAGCAGCGTACCTGGGGCTAGCGGGCCACTCAGTGAGCAGTTCTTC
NA	NA	TRBJ1-1	TRBV28	CASSTPGAPDAFF	TGTGCCAGCAGCACCCCAGGAGCTCCGGATGCTTTCTTT
TRBD1	NA	TRBJ2-7	TRBV5-1	CASSLSGGTGFYEQYF	TGCGCCAGCAGCCTATCCGGCGGGACAGGGTTCTACGAGCAGTACTTC
NA	NA	TRBJ1-1	TRBV27	CASSGTDNTEAFF	TGTGCCAGCAGTGGAACGGACAACACTGAAGCTTTCTTT
NA	NA	TRBJ1-1	TRBV29-1	CRWQEDTEAFF	TGCAGGTGGCAGGAGGACACTGAAGCTTTCTTT
NA	few	TRBJ2-1	TRBV25-1	CASRTSNNEQFF	TGTGCCAGCAGGACGTCTAACAATGAGCAGTTCTTC
TRBD2	NA	TRBJ2-3	TRBV27	CASTREAGGTDTQYF	TGTGCCAGCACCAGGGAAGCGGGGGGCACAGATACGCAGTATTTT
TRBD1	NA	TRBJ2-2	TRBV28	CASRLGTANTGELFF	TGTGCCAGCAGACTGGGGACAGCGAACACCGGGGAGCTGTTTTTT
NA	few	TRBJ2-1	TRBV10-3	CAIMDSLDDNEQFF	TGTGCCATCATGGACTCTTTAGACGACAATGAGCAGTTCTTC
NA	few	TRBJ2-7	TRBV29-1	CSVVPVLSYEQYF	TGCAGCGTTGTCCCGGTACTGTCCTACGAGCAGTACTTC
NA	few	TRBJ2-5	TRBV29-1	CSVEVLGSQYF	TGCAGCGTTGAAGTGTTGGGCTCGCAGTACTTC
NA	NA	TRBJ1-2	TRBV5-6	CASRRRGGYTF	TGTGCCAGCAGACGTCGTGGAGGCTACACCTTC
NA	few	TRBJ2-5	TRBV29-1	CSVLAEKETQYF	TGCAGCGTTTTAGCGGAAAAAGAGACCCAGTACTTC
TRBD2	few	TRBJ2-3	TRBV29-1	CSVDDSGLSTDTQYF	TGCAGCGTGGACGATAGCGGGCTGAGCACAGATACGCAGTATTTT
NA	NA	TRBJ1-3	TRBV27	CASSLKAQGPLFGNTIYF	TGTGCCAGCAGTTTAAAGGCACAGGGTCCACTCTTTGGAAACACCATATATTTT
NA	few	TRBJ2-7	TRBV23-1	CASSVKGVYSYEQYF	TGCGCCAGCAGTGTAAAGGGAGTCTACTCCTACGAGCAGTACTTC
NA	once	TRBJ1-1	TRBV27	CASSLFDGDTEAFF	TGTGCCAGCAGTTTGTTCGATGGCGACACTGAAGCTTTCTTT
NA	few	TRBJ1-1	TRBV29-1	CSVDAGRAFF	TGCAGCGTTGACGCAGGAAGAGCTTTCTTT
NA	NA	TRBJ1-1	TRBV6-5	CASSRAGEAFF	TGTGCCAGCAGTCGTGCAGGGGAAGCTTTCTTT
NA	few	TRBJ2-2	TRBV4-1	CASSQDGELFF	TGCGCCAGCAGCCAAGATGGGGAGCTGTTTTTT
NA	few	TRBJ2-6	TRBV5-6	CASSFGANVLTF	TGTGCCAGCAGCTTCGGGGCCAACGTCCTGACTTTC
NA	NA	TRBJ2-5	TRBV29-1	CSVEGESTKETQYF	TGCAGCGTTGAAGGGGAGAGTACTAAGGAGACCCAGTACTTC
NA	NA	TRBJ2-7	TRBV5-1	CASSGQGSYEQYF	TGCGCCAGCTCCGGCCAAGGTTCCTACGAGCAGTACTTC
NA	NA	TRBJ2-7	TRBV2	CASSGVEQYF	TGTGCCAGCAGTGGGGTCGAGCAGTACTTC
NA	NA	TRBJ2-1	TRBV30	CAWSQEGPSEQFF	TGTGCCTGGAGTCAGGAGGGGCCGAGTGAGCAGTTCTTC
TRBD1	NA	TRBJ1-2	TRBV25-1	CASSGETGARTF	TGTGCCAGCAGTGGCGAGACAGGGGCCCGCACCTTC
TRBD1	few	TRBJ2-5	TRBV23-1	CASSHPPRQGKTQYF	TGCGCCAGCAGTCACCCCCCCCGACAGGGAAAGACCCAGTACTTC
NA	NA	TRBJ2-1	TRBV7-2	CASSLEDEQFF	TGTGCCAGCAGCTTGGAGGATGAGCAGTTCTTC
TRBD2	NA	TRBJ2-5	TRBV27	CASSSTGLAVQETQYF	TGTGCCAGCAGTTCCACGGGACTAGCAGTCCAAGAGACCCAGTACTTC
NA	NA	TRBJ2-5	TRBV4-1	CASSHSRGQETQYF	TGCGCCAGCAGCCATTCCCGGGGCCAAGAGACCCAGTACTTC